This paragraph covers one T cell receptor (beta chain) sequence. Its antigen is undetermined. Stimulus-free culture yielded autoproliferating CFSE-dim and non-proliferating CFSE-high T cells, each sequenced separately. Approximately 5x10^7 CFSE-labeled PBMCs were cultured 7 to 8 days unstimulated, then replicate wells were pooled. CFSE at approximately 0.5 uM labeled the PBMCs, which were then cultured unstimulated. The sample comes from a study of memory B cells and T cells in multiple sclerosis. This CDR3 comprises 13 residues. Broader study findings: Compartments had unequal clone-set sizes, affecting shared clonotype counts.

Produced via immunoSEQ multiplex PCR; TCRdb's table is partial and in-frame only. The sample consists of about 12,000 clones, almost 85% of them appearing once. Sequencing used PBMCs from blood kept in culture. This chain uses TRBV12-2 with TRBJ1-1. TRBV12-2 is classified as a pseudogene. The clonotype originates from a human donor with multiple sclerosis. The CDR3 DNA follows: TGTGCAAGTCGCTTAGCGACCACTCCTGAAGCTTTCTTT. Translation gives CASRLATTPEAFF.